This TCR beta chain was sequenced for a study of blood T cell repertoires in COVID-19. Overall study context: The origin of the acute and convalescent COVID-19 samples was the United States, Italy and Spain. T cells, B-cell-depleted T cells, or PBMCs provided the cDNA or gDNA that served as material.

The CDR3 covers 19 residues. Unmatched junction bases numbered 20, after V lost 5 bases and J lost 5 bases. CDR1 is SEHNR, CDR2 FQNEAQ, per germline (reference sequence). Per the original data handling: Reference gene primer amplification in the assay estimated nucleated cell counts. Assay used: immunoSEQ multiplex PCR; TCRdb lists only in-frame clones, some missing. V and J calls and clone size are copied from that table; D and trimming were computed from the DNA. This table has under 150,000 clones, 87% appearing once. V is TRBV7-9 and J is TRBJ2-5; 10 bases are a match to TRBD1. Material: peripheral blood. This receptor was taken from a man in his forties or fifties with active COVID-19. In DNA, the CDR3 is TGTGCCAGCAGCCCTCCGCGGCCCGGGACAGGGGAACGTCAGGAGACCCAGTACTTC. Translation: CASSPPRPGTGERQETQYF.